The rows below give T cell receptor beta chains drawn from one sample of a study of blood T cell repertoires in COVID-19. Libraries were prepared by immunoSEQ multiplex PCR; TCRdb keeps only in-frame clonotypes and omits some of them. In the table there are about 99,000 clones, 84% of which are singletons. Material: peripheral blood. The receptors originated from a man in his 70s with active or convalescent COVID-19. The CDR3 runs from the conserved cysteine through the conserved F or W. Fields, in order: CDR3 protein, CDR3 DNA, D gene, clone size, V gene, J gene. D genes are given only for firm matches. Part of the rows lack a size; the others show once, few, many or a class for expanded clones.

CDR3aa: CASSFTAKGEQFF
CDR3nt: TGTGCCAGCAGTTTTACAGCAAAAGGTGAGCAGTTCTTC
d_gene: NA
abundance: NA
v_gene: TRBV27
j_gene: TRBJ2-1

CDR3aa: CASSEGERETQYF
CDR3nt: TGTGCCAGCAGCGAGGGAGAACGTGAGACCCAGTACTTC
d_gene: NA
abundance: NA
v_gene: TRBV9
j_gene: TRBJ2-5

CDR3aa: CASSPAGGAGGTEAFF
CDR3nt: TGTGCCAGCAGCCCCGCTGGGGGGGCGGGTGGGACTGAAGCTTTCTTT
d_gene: NA
abundance: NA
v_gene: TRBV7-3
j_gene: TRBJ1-1

CDR3aa: CASSSGSRGIQYF
CDR3nt: TGTGCCAGTTCGTCAGGGAGCAGGGGCATTCAGTACTTC
d_gene: NA
abundance: NA
v_gene: TRBV19
j_gene: TRBJ2-4

CDR3aa: CASSPGAGAHEKLFF
CDR3nt: TGTGCCAGCAGCCCCGGGGCAGGGGCCCATGAAAAACTGTTTTTT
d_gene: NA
abundance: NA
v_gene: TRBV21-1
j_gene: TRBJ1-4

CDR3aa: CASSPRRVNTEAFF
CDR3nt: TGTGCCAGCAGCCCTCGGCGGGTTAACACTGAAGCTTTCTTT
d_gene: NA
abundance: NA
v_gene: TRBV3-1/TRBV3-2
j_gene: TRBJ1-1

CDR3aa: CASSPPAGSSTQYF
CDR3nt: TGTGCCAGCAGTCCCCCGGCAGGGTCAAGTACGCAGTATTTT
d_gene: NA
abundance: NA
v_gene: TRBV6-5
j_gene: TRBJ2-3

CDR3aa: CASTDPGGFGQPQHF
CDR3nt: TGTGCCAGTACCGACCCGGGGGGTTTCGGTCAGCCCCAGCATTTT
d_gene: NA
abundance: NA
v_gene: TRBV19
j_gene: TRBJ1-5

CDR3aa: CASSPRQAIRPIYGYTF
CDR3nt: TGCGCCAGCAGCCCCCGACAGGCGATCCGCCCTATCTATGGCTACACCTTC
d_gene: NA
abundance: NA
v_gene: TRBV4-1
j_gene: TRBJ1-2

CDR3aa: CASSLEQGYEQYF
CDR3nt: TGTGCCAGCAGTTTAGAACAGGGCTACGAGCAGTACTTC
d_gene: NA
abundance: NA
v_gene: TRBV27
j_gene: TRBJ2-7

CDR3aa: CAGQGGTPGNTIYF
CDR3nt: TGTGCCGGTCAAGGCGGGACCCCTGGAAACACCATATATTTT
d_gene: NA
abundance: NA
v_gene: TRBV25-1
j_gene: TRBJ1-3

CDR3aa: CASIQGSGEAFF
CDR3nt: TGCGCCAGCATTCAGGGATCTGGTGAAGCTTTCTTT
d_gene: NA
abundance: NA
v_gene: TRBV10-2
j_gene: TRBJ1-1

CDR3aa: CASSFGGTALETQYF
CDR3nt: TGTGCCAGCAGTTTTGGGGGGACAGCCCTAGAGACCCAGTACTTC
d_gene: NA
abundance: NA
v_gene: TRBV28
j_gene: TRBJ2-5

CDR3aa: CASGNDRESLGYTF
CDR3nt: TGTGCTAGTGGTAACGACAGGGAGTCTCTTGGCTACACCTTC
d_gene: TRBD1
abundance: NA
v_gene: TRBV12-5
j_gene: TRBJ1-2

CDR3aa: CASSYRQGAPTEAFF
CDR3nt: TGTGCCAGCAGCTATAGACAGGGGGCGCCCACTGAAGCTTTCTTT
d_gene: TRBD1
abundance: once
v_gene: TRBV7-3
j_gene: TRBJ1-1

CDR3aa: CASSFDRGIEQYF
CDR3nt: TGTGCCAGCAGCTTCGACAGGGGAATAGAGCAGTACTTC
d_gene: TRBD1
abundance: NA
v_gene: TRBV7-8
j_gene: TRBJ2-7

CDR3aa: CASSLGTGGARTGELFF
CDR3nt: TGTGCCAGCAGCCTCGGGACAGGGGGCGCCCGGACCGGGGAGCTGTTTTTT
d_gene: TRBD1
abundance: NA
v_gene: TRBV13
j_gene: TRBJ2-2

CDR3aa: CASSIPGTGELFF
CDR3nt: TGTGCCAGTAGTATACCCGGCACCGGGGAGCTGTTTTTT
d_gene: NA
abundance: NA
v_gene: TRBV19
j_gene: TRBJ2-2

CDR3aa: CASSLEGNTGELFF
CDR3nt: TGTGCCAGCAGTTTGGAGGGAAACACCGGGGAGCTGTTTTTT
d_gene: NA
abundance: NA
v_gene: TRBV28
j_gene: TRBJ2-2

CDR3aa: CASRETLGGANTIYF
CDR3nt: TGCGCCAGCAGGGAGACGTTGGGGGGAGCCAACACCATATATTTT
d_gene: NA
abundance: NA
v_gene: TRBV10-2
j_gene: TRBJ1-3

CDR3aa: CASSIGPGLAQDEQFF
CDR3nt: TGTGCCAGTAGTATCGGGCCGGGACTAGCTCAGGATGAGCAGTTCTTC
d_gene: TRBD2
abundance: NA
v_gene: TRBV19
j_gene: TRBJ2-1

CDR3aa: CAIGTGLGGPQHF
CDR3nt: TGTGCCATTGGGACCGGGTTGGGGGGGCCCCAGCATTTT
d_gene: NA
abundance: NA
v_gene: TRBV15
j_gene: TRBJ1-5

CDR3aa: CASSTRQGERAEAFF
CDR3nt: TGTGCCAGTAGTACCCGACAGGGAGAGAGAGCTGAAGCTTTCTTT
d_gene: TRBD1
abundance: NA
v_gene: TRBV19
j_gene: TRBJ1-1

CDR3aa: CASSGTASGNTIYF
CDR3nt: TGTGCCAGCAGTGGTACTGCCTCTGGAAACACCATATATTTT
d_gene: NA
abundance: NA
v_gene: TRBV25-1
j_gene: TRBJ1-3

CDR3aa: CASRDNAIDIQYF
CDR3nt: TGTGCCAGTAGGGACAACGCTATCGACATTCAGTACTTC
d_gene: NA
abundance: NA
v_gene: TRBV19
j_gene: TRBJ2-4

CDR3aa: CASRTSGGRSSSYNEQFF
CDR3nt: TGTGCCAGTAGGACTAGCGGGGGGCGCAGTAGCTCCTACAATGAGCAGTTCTTC
d_gene: TRBD2
abundance: NA
v_gene: TRBV28
j_gene: TRBJ2-1

CDR3aa: CATSDRQGVQPQHF
CDR3nt: TGTGCCACCAGTGATCGGCAGGGTGTTCAGCCCCAGCATTTT
d_gene: NA
abundance: NA
v_gene: TRBV24-1
j_gene: TRBJ1-5

CDR3aa: CASSFRDRDHEQYF
CDR3nt: TGTGCCAGCAGCTTCCGGGACAGGGACCACGAGCAGTACTTC
d_gene: TRBD1
abundance: NA
v_gene: TRBV11-1
j_gene: TRBJ2-7

CDR3aa: CASSQGNNQETQYF
CDR3nt: TGCGCCAGCAGCCAAGGCAACAACCAAGAGACCCAGTACTTC
d_gene: NA
abundance: NA
v_gene: TRBV4-3
j_gene: TRBJ2-5

CDR3aa: CASSLTPGENTEAFF
CDR3nt: TGTGCCAGCAGCTTAACGCCAGGGGAGAACACTGAAGCTTTCTTT
d_gene: NA
abundance: NA
v_gene: TRBV7-3
j_gene: TRBJ1-1

CDR3aa: CASSYSRAGGNTEAFF
CDR3nt: TGTGCCAGCAGTTACTCGAGGGCAGGGGGCAACACTGAAGCTTTCTTT
d_gene: TRBD1
abundance: few
v_gene: TRBV6-5
j_gene: TRBJ1-1

CDR3aa: CAWRGTSSYNEQFF
CDR3nt: TGTGCCTGGAGGGGGACTAGCTCCTACAATGAGCAGTTCTTC
d_gene: TRBD2
abundance: NA
v_gene: TRBV30
j_gene: TRBJ2-1

CDR3aa: CASSSHSGGTMDTQYF
CDR3nt: TGTGCCAGCAGCTCGCACAGCGGGGGGACTATGGATACGCAGTATTTT
d_gene: TRBD2
abundance: once
v_gene: TRBV6-6
j_gene: TRBJ2-3